This T cell receptor (beta chain) was observed in a study of neurological immune-mediated disorders. Losses at the gene ends were 1 base for V and 4 bases for J; bases not matched to a gene: 4. The germline gives CDR1 SGHRS, CDR2 YFSETQ. The CDR3 sequence is 14 residues long. This clonotype was seen at least ten times. TCRdb re-derived calls from the 5' RACE reads in MiXCR, one entry per CDR3 protein. The sample holds 20,000 to 30,000 distinct CDR3 sequences; less than 15% are singletons and the top ten take around 13%. The receptor's source is a woman aged 55-70 years with HTLV-1-associated myelopathy (HAM/TSP). The sample comprised PBMCs. V gene TRBV5-1 combines with J gene TRBJ2-5; 7 nucleotides match TRBD1. Here the CDR3 DNA reads TGCGCCAGCAGCTTGAAGAACAGGGGAGAGACCCAGTACTTC. It specifies CASSLKNRGETQYF.